These 26 T cell receptor beta chains were all obtained from the same sample, sequenced in a study of CD8+ T cells in alopecia areata. Treatment meaning: oral pan-JAK inhibitor, 5-10 mg twice daily. Following extraction, RNA underwent reverse transcription to cDNA, which served as the sequencing template. Assay used: immunoSEQ multiplex PCR; TCRdb lists only in-frame clones, some missing. The repertoire holds about 210,000 clones, with under 70% as singletons. The sample was CD4+ T cells sorted from blood, taken between weeks 43 and 45, from a patient treated with tofacitinib. The origin of the receptors is a human donor with alopecia areata.

Comments on this clone: No conserved phenylalanine or tryptophan ends this CDR3, so it is likely a read error. The J gene is TRBJ1-1, the V gene TRBV25-1; no definite D call. Looked up from germline, CDR1 is MGHDK and CDR2 is SYGVNS. Trimming took off 7 bases at V and 3 bases at J, with 15 bases between the two ends. The CDR3 has 14 residues. This CDR3 is CASNQGSGYTEAFL. The CDR3 DNA is TGTGCCAGCAATCAAGGGAGCGGTTACACTGAAGCTTTCCTT.

The J gene is TRBJ2-7, the V gene TRBV6-6; D ambiguous. CDR3 length: 14 amino acids. Germline CDR1 MNHNY, CDR2 SVGAGI (reference sequence). V lost 6 bases and J 6 bases, leaving 18 bases between the germline ends. CDR3: CASSPKGFTSEQYF. The CDR3 nucleotides read TGTGCCAGCAGCCCCAAGGGATTTACCAGCGAGCAGTACTTC.

The chain recombines TRBV18 with TRBJ1-2; the D is unclear. CDR3 length equals 16 residues. Germline CDR1 and CDR2: KGHSH and LQKENI. Trimming pared 0 bases from V and 0 bases from J, leaving 11 bases between. The CDR3 here is CASSPPNSDSNYGYTF. The CDR3 DNA is TGTGCCAGCTCACCACCAAACAGCGACTCTAACTATGGCTACACCTTC.

The sample holds many counts of this clone. The chain employs TRBV10-2 and TRBJ2-1; TRBD1 matches at 7 bases. The ends lost 5 bases at V and 9 bases at J; junction bases unmatched: 10. The CDR3 runs 14 residues. Germline CDR1 WSHSY, CDR2 SAAADI. This chain's CDR3 is CASSLPTGTSEQFF. CDR3 DNA sequence: TGCGCCAGCAGTCTCCCGACAGGGACAAGTGAGCAGTTCTTC.

This clone was recorded only once. The chain uses TRBV30 and TRBJ1-4; 7 bases map to TRBD1. V shed 5 bases, J shed 8 bases, and the junction held 11 bases outside the gene matches. CDR3 length: 14 amino acids. Germline assignment: CDR1 GTSNPN and CDR2 SVGIG (reference sequence). The CDR3 DNA sequence: TGTGCCTGGGGGACAGTCGCAGGTGAAGAAAAACTGTTTTTT. It codes for CAWGTVAGEEKLFF.

This clone was seen more than once but under ten times. This chain connects TRBV4-3 to TRBJ1-1; 9 bases line up with TRBD1. Trimming at V came to 3 bases and at J to 4 bases, leaving 6 bases not matched to a gene. The germline V gene has CDR1 LGHNA and CDR2 YSLEER. The CDR3 length is 15 residues. The CDR3 nucleotides are TGCGCCAGCAGCCAGACGACAGGGGGAATCACTGAAGCTTTCTTT. Residues: CASSQTTGGITEAFF.

As concerns this clone: Different DNA sequences within this sample yield the same CDR3. The V and J genes are TRBV27 and TRBJ1-6; D remains unclear. Germline V gene sequence: CDR1 MNHEY, CDR2 SMNVEV (reference sequence). The ends were cut back, 3 bases at V and 6 bases at J, with 3 bases in the middle. The CDR3 is made up of 12 amino acids. CDR3 in amino acids: CASSFSNSPLHF. The CDR3 region has the DNA TGTGCCAGCAGTTTTAGTAATTCACCCCTCCACTTT.

The gene calls are TRBV29-1 and TRBJ1-1; D is undetermined. The V gene lost 6 bases and the J gene lost 2 bases, with 16 bases spanning the gap. This CDR3 is 14 amino acids long. Germline V gene sequence: CDR1 SQVTM, CDR2 ANQGSEA. The CDR3 loop is CSVPRPGYNTEAFF. CDR3 sequence (DNA): TGCAGCGTACCCCGGCCGGGTTATAACACTGAAGCTTTCTTT.

The rearrangement uses TRBV6-1 and TRBJ2-7; 8 nucleotides align to TRBD1. Germline lookup yields CDR1 MNHNS and CDR2 SASEGT. CDR3 size: 13 residues. V shed 6 bases, J shed 3 bases, and the junction held 4 bases outside the gene matches. The CDR3 region has the DNA TGTGCCAGCAGCCCCGACAGGGGCTACGAGCAGTACTTC. Translated: CASSPDRGYEQYF.

The chain has TRBV14 and TRBJ2-7; D perhaps matches TRBD1 (5 bases). V lost 4 bases and J 2 bases, leaving 18 bases between the germline ends. CDR3 size: 16 residues. Germline V gene sequence: CDR1 SGHDN, CDR2 FVKESK. The CDR3 bases are TGTGCCAGCAGCCCAATGACACTGGCAGGGACCTACGAGCAGTACTTC. Translating gives CASSPMTLAGTYEQYF.

The CDR3 coding sequence is TGTGCCAGCCAGGGAAGAGGGAATCAGCCCCAGCATTTT. This gives the protein CASQGRGNQPQHF. The chain carries TRBV6-6 and TRBJ1-5, with D maybe TRBD1 (5 bases). Germline CDR1 and CDR2: MNHNY and SVGAGI (reference sequence). The CDR3 is made up of 13 amino acids. V was pared by 8 bases and J by 4 bases, with 12 bases between.

The table lists this clone with a few counts. This rearrangement joins TRBV9 to TRBJ2-1; 7 bases match TRBD2. The CDR3 is 14 amino acids. Germline V lookup: CDR1 SGDLS, CDR2 YYNGEE. V lost 4 bases to trimming and J lost 9 bases; unmatched junction nucleotides: 10. The CDR3: CASSPFLAEGEQFF. The CDR3 nucleotides read TGTGCCAGCAGCCCTTTTCTAGCGGAGGGTGAGCAGTTCTTC.

V is TRBV9 and J is TRBJ2-2, with no clear D. The CDR3 has 12 amino acids. The germline V gene has CDR1 SGDLS and CDR2 YYNGEE. The V gene lost 0 bases and the J gene lost 8 bases, with 5 bases spanning the gap. CDR3 in DNA: TGTGCCAGCAGCGTAGCTGAGGGGGAGCTGTTTTTT. The encoded protein is CASSVAEGELFF.

This rearrangement joins TRBV9 to TRBJ1-1; a possible D gene is TRBD1 (6 bases). The CDR3 spans 16 residues. Trimming left V 4 bases short and J 1 base short, with 17 bases between. The germline V gene has CDR1 SGDLS and CDR2 YYNGEE. Here the CDR3 DNA reads TGTGCCAGCAGCTTAACAGGGAACAGAGGGAACACTGAAGCTTTCTTT. Its protein product is CASSLTGNRGNTEAFF.

The J gene is TRBJ1-2, the V gene TRBV5-1; 7 nucleotides agree with TRBD1. V gave up 4 bases and J gave up 3 bases; unmatched junction bases: 6. CDR1 is SGHRS and CDR2 is YFSETQ in the germline V gene. The CDR3 extends over 14 amino acids. The CDR3 sequence: CASSPGQTDYGYTF. DNA of the CDR3: TGCGCCAGCAGCCCGGGACAGACAGACTATGGCTACACCTTC.

This chain links TRBV7-3 with TRBJ2-2; 8 positions agree with TRBD1. V dropped 1 base and J dropped 1; count of bases not matched to a gene: 8. The CDR3 contains 18 residues. In germline, CDR1 is SGHTA, CDR2 FQGTGA. The CDR3 region is CASSLMRTGLGNTGELFF. The CDR3 DNA reads TGTGCCAGCAGCTTAATGAGGACAGGGTTAGGGAACACCGGGGAGCTGTTTTTT.

A note on this clone: Other DNA sequences within the sample encode an identical CDR3. The chain links TRBV29-1 to TRBJ2-3; D not certain. V was trimmed by 4 bases and J by 0 bases, leaving 5 bases between them. CDR3 length: 12 amino acids. Germline loops: CDR1 SQVTM, CDR2 ANQGSEA. CDR3 nucleotide sequence: TGCAGCGTTGTAGGGAGCACAGATACGCAGTATTTT. Residues: CSVVGSTDTQYF.

The chain couples TRBV29-1 to TRBJ2-1; D not certain. The germline CDR1 and CDR2 sequences are SQVTM and ANQGSEA. Trimming removed 6 bases at V and 0 bases at J, with 12 bases between. This CDR3 contains 14 residues. DNA for the CDR3: TGCAGCGTCCCAGATCAACTCTCCTACAATGAGCAGTTCTTC. The encoded protein is CSVPDQLSYNEQFF.

This clone was counted a few times. The chain recombines TRBV5-1 with TRBJ2-1; TRBD2 might be the D (6 bases). This CDR3 has 15 amino acids. CDR1 is SGHRS, CDR2 YFSETQ, per germline. With 0 bases removed from V and 9 bases from J, the gap between germline ends came to 16 bases. The CDR3 loop is CASSLDGGAGSEQFF. In DNA form, the CDR3 reads TGCGCCAGCAGCTTGGACGGGGGTGCGGGGTCTGAGCAGTTCTTC.

V gene TRBV29-1 combines with J gene TRBJ2-2, with a possible D match to TRBD2 (6 bases). The V gene lost 1 base and the J gene lost 7 bases, with 10 bases spanning the gap. Germline values: CDR1 SQVTM, CDR2 ANQGSEA. The CDR3 runs to 13 residues. CDR3 region: CSVEVGGNGELFF. In nucleotides, the CDR3 is TGCAGCGTTGAAGTCGGAGGGAACGGGGAGCTGTTTTTT.

The CDR3 DNA reads TGCGCCAGCAGAGACAGCACTGAAGCTTTCTTT. As protein: CASRDSTEAFF. The chain couples TRBV5-1 to TRBJ1-1; D is possibly TRBD1 (5 bases). The CDR3 loop spans 11 amino acids. Trimming took off 5 bases at V and 4 bases at J, with 6 bases between the two ends. CDR1 is SGHRS and CDR2 is YFSETQ in the germline V gene.

This clone has ten or more counts. The chain joins TRBV18 to TRBJ1-1; 10 bases agree with TRBD1. Germline V gives CDR1 KGHSH, CDR2 LQKENI. CDR3 length: 13 amino acids. V shed 10 bases and J 0 bases; nucleotides not matched to a gene: 2. CDR3 sequence reads: CATGQGVNTEAFF. CDR3 in DNA: TGTGCCACCGGACAGGGGGTGAACACTGAAGCTTTCTTT.

This rearrangement joins TRBV11-3 to TRBJ2-3; D uncertain. Trimming took 6 bases from V and 5 from J, leaving 6 bases between them. The CDR3 is made up of 11 amino acids. CDR1 is SGHNT, CDR2 YENEEA, per germline. The CDR3 nucleotides are TGTGCCAGCAGTGACGGAGATACGCAGTATTTT. The encoded protein is CASSDGDTQYF.

This clone was detected ten times or more. V and J are TRBV7-2 and TRBJ1-1; D is ambiguous. The length of the CDR3 is 15 residues. Germline V CDR1 and CDR2: SGHTA, FQGNSA. V gave up 0 bases and J gave up 3 bases, with 11 bases separating them. The CDR3 region is CASSLALVRDTEAFF. As DNA, the CDR3 is TGTGCCAGCAGCTTAGCGTTAGTACGGGACACTGAAGCTTTCTTT.

CDR3 residues: CASSFRGETQYF. Written as DNA, the CDR3 is TGCGCCAGCAGCTTCCGGGGGGAGACCCAGTACTTC. The chain is built from TRBV5-1 and TRBJ2-5; weak D call: TRBD2 (6 bases). The germline V gene encodes CDR1 SGHRS and CDR2 YFSETQ. Trimming took 2 bases from V and 5 from J, leaving 7 bases between them. This CDR3 contains 12 residues.

J is TRBJ1-1 and V is TRBV29-1, with D unclear. Germline V gene lookup returns CDR1 SQVTM and CDR2 ANQGSEA. The CDR3 sequence is 12 residues long. Deletions cut 6 bases from V and 0 bases from J, with 8 bases between. Here the CDR3 DNA reads TGCAGCGTAGGGCCTATGAACACTGAAGCTTTCTTT. Translated: CSVGPMNTEAFF.